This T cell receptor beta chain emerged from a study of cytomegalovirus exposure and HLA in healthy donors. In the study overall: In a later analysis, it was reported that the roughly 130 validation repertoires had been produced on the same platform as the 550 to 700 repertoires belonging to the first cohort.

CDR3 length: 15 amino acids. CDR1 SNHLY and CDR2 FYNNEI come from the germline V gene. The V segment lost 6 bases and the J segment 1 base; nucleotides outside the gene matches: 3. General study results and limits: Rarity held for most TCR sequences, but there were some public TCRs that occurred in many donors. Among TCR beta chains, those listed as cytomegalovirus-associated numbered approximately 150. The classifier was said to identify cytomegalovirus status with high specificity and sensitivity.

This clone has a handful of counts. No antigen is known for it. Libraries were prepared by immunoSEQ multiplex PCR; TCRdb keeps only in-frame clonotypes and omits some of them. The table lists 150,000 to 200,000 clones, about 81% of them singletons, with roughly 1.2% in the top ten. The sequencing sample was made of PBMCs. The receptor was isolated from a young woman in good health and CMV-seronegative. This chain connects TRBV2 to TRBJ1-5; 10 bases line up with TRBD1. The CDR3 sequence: CASSRQGASNQPQHF. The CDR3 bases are TGTGCCAGCAGCCGACAGGGGGCAAGCAATCAGCCCCAGCATTTT.